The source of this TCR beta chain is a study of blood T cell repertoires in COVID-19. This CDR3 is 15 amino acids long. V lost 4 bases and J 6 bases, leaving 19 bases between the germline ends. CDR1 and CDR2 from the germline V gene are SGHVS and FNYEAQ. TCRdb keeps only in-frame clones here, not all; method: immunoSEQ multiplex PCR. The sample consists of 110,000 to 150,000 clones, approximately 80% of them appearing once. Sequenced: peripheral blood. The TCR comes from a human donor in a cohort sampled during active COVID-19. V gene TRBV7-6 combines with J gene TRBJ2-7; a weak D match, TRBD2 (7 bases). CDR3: CASSYWEGVGGEQYF. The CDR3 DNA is TGTGCCAGCAGCTACTGGGAGGGGGTAGGAGGCGAGCAGTACTTC.